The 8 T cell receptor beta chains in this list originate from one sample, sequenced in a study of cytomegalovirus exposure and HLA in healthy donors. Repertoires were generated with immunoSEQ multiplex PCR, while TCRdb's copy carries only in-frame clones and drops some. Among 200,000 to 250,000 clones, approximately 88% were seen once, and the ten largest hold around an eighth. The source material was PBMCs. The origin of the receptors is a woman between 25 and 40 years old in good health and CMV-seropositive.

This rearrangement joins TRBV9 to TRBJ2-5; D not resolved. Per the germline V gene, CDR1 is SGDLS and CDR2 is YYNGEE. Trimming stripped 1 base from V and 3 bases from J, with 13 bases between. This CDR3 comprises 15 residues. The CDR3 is CASSVRSGWEETQYF. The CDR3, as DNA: TGTGCCAGCAGCGTACGGTCCGGTTGGGAAGAGACCCAGTACTTC.

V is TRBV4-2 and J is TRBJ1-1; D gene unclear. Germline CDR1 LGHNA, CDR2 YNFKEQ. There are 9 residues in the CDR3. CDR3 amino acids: CALQDEAFF. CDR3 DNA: TGTGCTTTGCAAGATGAAGCTTTCTTT.

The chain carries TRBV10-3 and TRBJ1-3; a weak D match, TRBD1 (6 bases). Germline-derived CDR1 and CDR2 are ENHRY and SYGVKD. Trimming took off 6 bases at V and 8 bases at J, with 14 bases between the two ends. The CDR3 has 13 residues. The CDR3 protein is CAIRGETGYTIYF. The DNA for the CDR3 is TGTGCCATCAGGGGGGAGACAGGATACACCATATATTTT.

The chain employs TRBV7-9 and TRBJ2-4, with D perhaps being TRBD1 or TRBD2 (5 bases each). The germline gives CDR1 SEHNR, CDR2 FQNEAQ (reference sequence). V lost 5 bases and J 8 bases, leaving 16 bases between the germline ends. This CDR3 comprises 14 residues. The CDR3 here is CASSPSGLGDIQYF. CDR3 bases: TGTGCCAGCAGCCCTAGTGGCCTGGGGGACATTCAGTACTTC.

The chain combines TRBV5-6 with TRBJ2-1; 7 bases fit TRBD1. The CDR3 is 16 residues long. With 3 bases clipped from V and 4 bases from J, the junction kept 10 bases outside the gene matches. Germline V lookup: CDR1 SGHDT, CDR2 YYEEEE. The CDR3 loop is CASSSDRSQGYNEQFF. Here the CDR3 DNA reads TGTGCCAGCAGCTCGGACAGGTCACAAGGGTACAATGAGCAGTTCTTC.

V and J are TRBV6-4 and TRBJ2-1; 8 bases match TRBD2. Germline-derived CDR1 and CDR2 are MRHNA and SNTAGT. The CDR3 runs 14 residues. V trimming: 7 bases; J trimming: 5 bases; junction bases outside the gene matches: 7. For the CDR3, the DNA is TGTGCCAGCAACGAGCGGGAGAACCACAATGAGCAGTTCTTC. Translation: CASNERENHNEQFF.

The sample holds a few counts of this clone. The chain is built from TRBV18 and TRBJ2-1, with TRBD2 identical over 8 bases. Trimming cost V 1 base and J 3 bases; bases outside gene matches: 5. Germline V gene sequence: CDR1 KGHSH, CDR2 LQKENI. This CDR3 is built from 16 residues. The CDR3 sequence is CASSPRQRENYNEQFF. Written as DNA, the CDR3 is TGTGCCAGCTCACCACGCCAGCGGGAGAACTACAATGAGCAGTTCTTC.

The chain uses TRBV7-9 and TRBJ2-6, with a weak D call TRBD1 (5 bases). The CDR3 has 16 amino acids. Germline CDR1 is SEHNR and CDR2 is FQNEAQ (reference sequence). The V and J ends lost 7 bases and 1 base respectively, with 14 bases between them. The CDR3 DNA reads TGTGCCAGCACCCTAAGGGGCAGTTCTGGGGCCAACGTCCTGACTTTC. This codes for CASTLRGSSGANVLTF. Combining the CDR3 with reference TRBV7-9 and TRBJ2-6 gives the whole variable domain DTGVSQNPRHKITKRGQNVTFRCDPISEHNRLYWYRQTLGQGPEFLTYFQNEAQLEKSRLLSDRFSAERPKGSFSTLEIQRTEQGDSAMYLCASTLRGSSGANVLTFGAGSRLTVL.